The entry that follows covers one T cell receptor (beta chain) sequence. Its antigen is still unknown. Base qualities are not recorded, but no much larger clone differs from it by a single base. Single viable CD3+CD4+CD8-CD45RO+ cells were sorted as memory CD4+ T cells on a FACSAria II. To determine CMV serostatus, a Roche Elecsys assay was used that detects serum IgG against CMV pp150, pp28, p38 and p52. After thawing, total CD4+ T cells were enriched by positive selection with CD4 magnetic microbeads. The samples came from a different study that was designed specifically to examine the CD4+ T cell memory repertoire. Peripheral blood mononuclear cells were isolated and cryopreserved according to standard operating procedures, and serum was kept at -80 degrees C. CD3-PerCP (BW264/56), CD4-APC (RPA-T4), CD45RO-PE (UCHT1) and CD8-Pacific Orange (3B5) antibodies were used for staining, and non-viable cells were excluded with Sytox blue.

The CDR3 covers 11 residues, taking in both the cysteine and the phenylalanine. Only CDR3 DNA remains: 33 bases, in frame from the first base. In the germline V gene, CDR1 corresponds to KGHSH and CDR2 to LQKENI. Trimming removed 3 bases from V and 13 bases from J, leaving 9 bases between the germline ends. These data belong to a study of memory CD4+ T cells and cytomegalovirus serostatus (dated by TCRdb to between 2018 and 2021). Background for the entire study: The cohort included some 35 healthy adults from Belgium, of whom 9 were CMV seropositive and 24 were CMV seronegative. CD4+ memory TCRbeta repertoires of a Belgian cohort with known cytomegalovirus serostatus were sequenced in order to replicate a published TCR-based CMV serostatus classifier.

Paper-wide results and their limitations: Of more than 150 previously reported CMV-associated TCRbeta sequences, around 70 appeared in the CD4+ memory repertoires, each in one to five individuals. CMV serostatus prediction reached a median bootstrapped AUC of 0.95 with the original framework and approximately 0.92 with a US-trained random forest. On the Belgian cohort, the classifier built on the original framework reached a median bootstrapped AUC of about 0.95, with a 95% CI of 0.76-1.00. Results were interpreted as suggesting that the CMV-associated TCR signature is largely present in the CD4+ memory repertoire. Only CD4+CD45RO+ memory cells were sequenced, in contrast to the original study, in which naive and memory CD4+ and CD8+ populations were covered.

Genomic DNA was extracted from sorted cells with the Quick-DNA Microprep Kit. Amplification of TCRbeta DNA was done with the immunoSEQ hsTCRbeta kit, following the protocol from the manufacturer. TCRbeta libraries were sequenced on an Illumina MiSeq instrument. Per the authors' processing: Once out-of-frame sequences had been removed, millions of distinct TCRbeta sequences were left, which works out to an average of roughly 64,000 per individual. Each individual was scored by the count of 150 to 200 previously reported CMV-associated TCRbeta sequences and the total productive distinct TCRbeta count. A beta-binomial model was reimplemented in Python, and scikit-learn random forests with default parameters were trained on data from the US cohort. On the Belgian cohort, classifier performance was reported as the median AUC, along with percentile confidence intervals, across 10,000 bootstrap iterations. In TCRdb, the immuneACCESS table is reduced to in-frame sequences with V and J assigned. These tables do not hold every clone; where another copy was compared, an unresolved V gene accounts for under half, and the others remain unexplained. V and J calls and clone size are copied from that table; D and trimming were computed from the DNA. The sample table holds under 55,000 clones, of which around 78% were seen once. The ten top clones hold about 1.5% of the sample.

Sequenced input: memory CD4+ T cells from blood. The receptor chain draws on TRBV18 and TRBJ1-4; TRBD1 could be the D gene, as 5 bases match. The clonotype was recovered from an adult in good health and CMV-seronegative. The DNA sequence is TGTGCCAGCTCACCGGGGGACCGACTGTTTTTT. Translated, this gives CASSPGDRLFF.